A single sample is the source of the 8 T cell receptor beta chains below, sequenced in a study of shared clonotypes between healthy human individuals. The assay was immunoSEQ multiplex PCR, and TCRdb's table has in-frame clones only and misses some. The sample lists 2.3 million or so clones; more than 80% were seen once. Sequencing used naive CD4+ T cells from PBMCs. The subset denotes: CD45RA+ positively selected. The origin of the receptors is a man between 18 and 29 years old in good health. Some clones in this sample may be carry-over from other donors' samples.

The V call is TRBV27, the J call TRBJ2-1, with TRBD2 matching over 13 bases. The V gene's germline CDR1 is MNHEY and CDR2 SMNVEV (reference sequence). Unmatched junction bases numbered 8, after V lost 4 bases and J lost 2 bases. The length of the CDR3 is 18 residues. The CDR3 DNA reads as TGTGCCAGCAGTTCTCGGACTAGCGGGAGTGTGGCCTACAATGAGCAGTTCTTC. This translates into CASSSRTSGSVAYNEQFF.

The chain is built from TRBV6-4 and TRBJ2-4; 7 bases match TRBD1. This CDR3 is built from 15 residues. Trimming at V came to 8 bases and at J to 3 bases, leaving 10 bases not matched to a gene. Germline-derived CDR1 and CDR2 are MRHNA and SNTAGT. For the CDR3, the DNA is TGTGCCAGCGCCCCCTTAGGGACAGTCAAAAACATTCAGTACTTC. Amino acids: CASAPLGTVKNIQYF.

V usage is TRBV4-1 and J usage is TRBJ2-7; 8 bases map to TRBD1. J lost 0 bases, V lost 1 base, and 2 bases had no gene match. This CDR3 spans 15 amino acids. Per the germline V gene, CDR1 is MGHRA and CDR2 is YSYEKL. CDR3 sequence: CASSQGTGNSYEQYF. CDR3 bases: TGCGCCAGCAGCCAAGGGACAGGGAACTCCTACGAGCAGTACTTC.

The rearrangement uses TRBV7-2 and TRBJ2-5, with 8 bases lining up with TRBD2. Germline V lookup: CDR1 SGHTA, CDR2 FQGNSA. The J segment lost 0 bases and the V segment lost 3 bases, leaving 6 bases of the junction unmatched. This CDR3 region has 16 residues. CDR3 nucleotide sequence: TGTGCCAGCAGCTTCGGGCTAGCGGGTAACCAAGAGACCCAGTACTTC. This gives the protein CASSFGLAGNQETQYF.

V gene TRBV29-1 combines with J gene TRBJ1-2; 8 bases fit TRBD1. Germline CDR1 SQVTM, CDR2 ANQGSEA. The CDR3 covers 12 residues. Trimming took 6 bases from V and 8 from J; bases not matched to a gene: 8. The CDR3 nucleotides read TGCAGCGTGGGGGAGGGGACAGGCGGCTACACCTTC. This codes for CSVGEGTGGYTF.

This clone was observed a few times. The chain employs TRBV4-2 and TRBJ1-1; D ambiguous. V was shortened by 0 bases and J by 11 bases, with 13 bases between the two germline ends. Germline V gene data show CDR1 as LGHNA and CDR2 as YNFKEQ. The CDR3 has 13 amino acids. The CDR3 nucleotides read TGTGCCAGCAGCCAAGATAGCGGGCTCGAGGCTTTCTTT. Its protein is CASSQDSGLEAFF.

The chain is built from TRBV5-1 and TRBJ2-3, with 14 nucleotides matching TRBD2. Unmatched junction bases numbered 8, after V lost 3 bases and J lost 5 bases. Germline CDR1 SGHRS, CDR2 YFSETQ. The length of the CDR3 is 17 residues. The CDR3 here is CASSSRLAGGLIDTQYF. The CDR3 DNA follows: TGCGCCAGCAGCTCCAGACTAGCGGGAGGGCTGATAGATACGCAGTATTTT.

Only one count was recorded for this clone. The CDR3 is CASSLGAGESYEQYF. DNA of the CDR3: TGTGCCAGCAGCCTAGGGGCGGGAGAAAGCTACGAGCAGTACTTC. The rearrangement links TRBV6-5 to TRBJ2-7, with 7 bases that match TRBD2. Trimming cost V 6 bases and J 3 bases; bases outside gene matches: 11. The CDR3 loop spans 15 amino acids. CDR1 MNHEY and CDR2 SVGAGI come from the germline V gene.